One and the same sample provided the 6 T cell receptor beta chains below, sequenced in a study of CD8 T cells in Susac syndrome. RNA amounts of roughly 0.5 to 1 ug underwent reverse transcription with random hexamers. TCRdb re-called the immunoSEQ multiplex PCR reads with MiXCR, one entry per CDR3 protein. The table lists about 210,000 distinct CDR3 sequences, 95% of them singletons. Material for sequencing was CD4+ T cells from PBMCs. The receptors derive from a human donor with multiple sclerosis.

The DNA of the CDR3 is TGTGCCAGCAGCCCAGGCCCCCTTGAGGGAGAGCAGTTCTTC. Protein sequence: CASSPGPLEGEQFF. The chain joins TRBV3-1 to TRBJ2-1; tentative D call: TRBD2 (5 bases). The CDR3 contains 14 residues. Trimming stripped 4 bases from V and 10 bases from J, with 17 bases between. Germline CDR1 and CDR2: LGHDT and YNNKEL (reference sequence).

This chain connects TRBV5-1 to TRBJ2-7; possible D gene TRBD2, 5 bases. CDR1 and CDR2 (germline): SGHRS, YFSETQ. The V and J ends lost 4 bases and 3 bases respectively, with 11 bases between them. This CDR3 spans 13 amino acids. The CDR3 loop reads CASSIAGDYEQYF. CDR3 DNA sequence: TGCGCCAGCAGCATCGCCGGGGACTACGAGCAGTACTTC.

This chain links TRBV29-1 with TRBJ2-1; D gene unclear. Germline lookup yields CDR1 SQVTM and CDR2 ANQGSEA. Deletions cut 7 bases from V and 3 bases from J, with 16 bases between. The CDR3 covers 14 residues. In nucleotides, the CDR3 is TGCAGCGCTGGCCCCGCGTCCCTCTACAATGAGCAGTTCTTC. It encodes CSAGPASLYNEQFF.

The chain is built from TRBV6-5 and TRBJ1-2; no clear D gene. V lost 0 bases and J 4 bases, leaving 9 bases between the germline ends. The CDR3 runs to 14 residues. CDR1 and CDR2 from the germline V gene are MNHEY and SVGAGI. CDR3 residues: CASSYSPGGYGYTF. The DNA for the CDR3 is TGTGCCAGCAGTTACTCGCCGGGCGGCTATGGCTACACCTTC.

This chain connects TRBV30 to TRBJ1-1; no firm D call. The CDR3 is made up of 14 amino acids. Germline V gene data show CDR1 as GTSNPN and CDR2 as SVGIG (reference sequence). Trimming took 4 bases from V and 7 from J, leaving 19 bases between them. The CDR3 DNA reads as TGTGCCTGGAAACTAGGACGGGATCTCAGTGAAGCTTTCTTT. The encoded protein is CAWKLGRDLSEAFF.

This rearrangement joins TRBV5-6 to TRBJ2-1, with 8 nucleotides matching TRBD2. The CDR3 sequence is 16 residues long. J was trimmed by 8 bases and V by 2 bases; bases with no gene match: 12. Per the germline V gene, CDR1 is SGHDT and CDR2 is YYEEEE. In DNA, the CDR3 is TGTGCCAGCAGCTTTAATTACGGGGGGGCCGGTGATGAGCAGTTCTTC. This codes for CASSFNYGGAGDEQFF. The full variable domain, rest sourced from reference TRBV5-6 and TRBJ2-1, is DAGVTQSPTHLIKTRGQQVTLRCSPKSGHDTVSWYQQALGQGPQFIFQYYEEEERQRGNFPDRFSGHQFPNYSSELNVNALLLGDSALYLCASSFNYGGAGDEQFFGPGTRLTVL.